This T cell receptor beta chain stems from a study of T-cell reconstitution after alpha-beta-depleted transplantation in children. Germline assignment: CDR1 SQVTM and CDR2 ANQGSEA. This CDR3 has 14 amino acids. Trimming took off 4 bases at V and 2 bases at J, with 11 bases between the two ends. Study-wide points: Recipient T cells and thymic progenitors that survived gave rise to the high TCRbeta diversity observed at day 60 in some patients. Newly generated T cells supplied most T-cell counts and diversity one year post-transplant. After transplant, at about two months, alpha-beta T cells were reportedly derived from several hundred expanded graft clones.

The sample holds many counts of this clonotype. Its antigen is not identified. Molecular barcoding with unique molecular identifiers was used for the TCRbeta library. TCRdb re-derived calls from the PCR reads in MiXCR, one entry per CDR3 protein. The top ten hold 2.6% of the sample, which has about 240,000 distinct CDR3 sequences, about 26% seen once. The receptor's source is a girl aged 2 to 10 with Fanconi anemia, due to receive a stem cell transplant. The gene calls are TRBV29-1 and TRBJ2-2; D could derive from TRBD1 or TRBD2 (6 bases each). Sequencing used PBMCs, obtained before TCRalphabeta/CD19-depleted stem cell transplant. The chain's CDR3 is CSVGGGRNTGELFF. CDR3 coding DNA: TGCAGCGTTGGTGGGGGGCGAAACACCGGGGAGCTGTTTTTT.